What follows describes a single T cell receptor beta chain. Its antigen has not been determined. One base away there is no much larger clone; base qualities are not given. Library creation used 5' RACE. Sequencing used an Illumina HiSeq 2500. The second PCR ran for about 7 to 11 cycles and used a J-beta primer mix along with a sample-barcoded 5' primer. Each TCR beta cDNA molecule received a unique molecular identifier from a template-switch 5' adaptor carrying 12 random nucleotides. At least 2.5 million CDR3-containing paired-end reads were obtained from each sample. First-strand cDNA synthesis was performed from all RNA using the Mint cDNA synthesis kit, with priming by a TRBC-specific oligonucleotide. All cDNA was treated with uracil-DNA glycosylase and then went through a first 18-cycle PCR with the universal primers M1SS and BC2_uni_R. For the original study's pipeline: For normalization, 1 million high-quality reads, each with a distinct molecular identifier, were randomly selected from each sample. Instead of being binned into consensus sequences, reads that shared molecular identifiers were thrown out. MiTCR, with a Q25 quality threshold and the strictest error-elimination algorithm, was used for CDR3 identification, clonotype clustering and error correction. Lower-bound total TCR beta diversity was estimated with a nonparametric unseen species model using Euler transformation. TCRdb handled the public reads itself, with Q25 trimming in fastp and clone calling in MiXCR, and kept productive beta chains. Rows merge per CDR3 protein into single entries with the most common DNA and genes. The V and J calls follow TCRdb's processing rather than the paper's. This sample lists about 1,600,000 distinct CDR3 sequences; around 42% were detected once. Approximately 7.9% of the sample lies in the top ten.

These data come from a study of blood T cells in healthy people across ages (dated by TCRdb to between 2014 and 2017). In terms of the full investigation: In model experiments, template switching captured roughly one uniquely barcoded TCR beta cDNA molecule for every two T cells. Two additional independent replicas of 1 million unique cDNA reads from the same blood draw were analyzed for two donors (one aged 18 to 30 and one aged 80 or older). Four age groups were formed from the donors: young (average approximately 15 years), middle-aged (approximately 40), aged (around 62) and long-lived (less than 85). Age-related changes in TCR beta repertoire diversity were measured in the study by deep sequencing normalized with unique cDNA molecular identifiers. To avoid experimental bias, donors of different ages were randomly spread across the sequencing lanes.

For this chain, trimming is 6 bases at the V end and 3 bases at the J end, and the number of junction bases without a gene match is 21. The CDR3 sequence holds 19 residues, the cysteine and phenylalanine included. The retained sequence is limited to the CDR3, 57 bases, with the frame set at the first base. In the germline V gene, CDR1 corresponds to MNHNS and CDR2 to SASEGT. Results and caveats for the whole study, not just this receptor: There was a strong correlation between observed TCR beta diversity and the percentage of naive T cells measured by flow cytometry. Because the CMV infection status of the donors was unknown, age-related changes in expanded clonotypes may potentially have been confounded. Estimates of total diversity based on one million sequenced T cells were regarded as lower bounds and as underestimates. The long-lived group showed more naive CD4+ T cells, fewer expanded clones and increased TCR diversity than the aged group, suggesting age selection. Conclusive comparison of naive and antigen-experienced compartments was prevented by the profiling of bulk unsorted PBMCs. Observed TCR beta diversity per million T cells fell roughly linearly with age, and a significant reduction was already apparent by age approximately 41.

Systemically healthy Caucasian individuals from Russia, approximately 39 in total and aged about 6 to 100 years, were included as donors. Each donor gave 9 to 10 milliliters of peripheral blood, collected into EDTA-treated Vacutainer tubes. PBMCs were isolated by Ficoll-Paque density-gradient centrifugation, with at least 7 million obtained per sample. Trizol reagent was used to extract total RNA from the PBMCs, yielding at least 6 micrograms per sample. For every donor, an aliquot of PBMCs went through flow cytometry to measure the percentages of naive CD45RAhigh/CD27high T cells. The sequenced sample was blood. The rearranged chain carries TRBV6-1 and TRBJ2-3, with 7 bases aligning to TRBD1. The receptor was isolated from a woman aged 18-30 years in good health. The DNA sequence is TGTGCCAGCAGGGCAAGAAGTTGGGGGACAGAGAGTGATACAGATACGCAGTATTTT. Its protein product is CASRARSWGTESDTDTQYF.